This TCR beta chain is from a study of regulatory T cells in long-lasting Graves disease. Libraries of TCR beta came from iRepertoire HTBI primers plus Arm-PCR of CDR3 regions. TCRdb itself ran the multiplex PCR reads through MiXCR, one entry per CDR3 protein. Of hundreds of thousands of distinct CDR3 sequences detected, approximately 15% appear once; the ten largest clones hold 15% to 20%. The time point: newly diagnosed GD, antithyroid drugs for less than 3 months. RNA extracted from PBMCs served as the sequencing template. This clonotype was recorded many times. The same sample was also used in a study of T cells in Graves' hyperthyroidism and ophthalmopathy.

The clonotype comes from a woman aged 25 to 45 with Graves disease. Sample: peripheral blood mononuclear cells (PBMCs), taken at new diagnosis, from a patient treated with antithyroid drugs.

This CDR3 reads CASSMDRVSYEQYF. As DNA, the CDR3 is TGTGCCAGCAGCATGGACAGGGTCTCCTACGAGCAGTACTTC. The gene calls are TRBV28 and TRBJ2-7; 8 nucleotides match TRBD1. With V trimmed by 6 bases and J by 0 bases, 4 bases remained unmatched. The CDR3 is made up of 14 amino acids. Germline assignment: CDR1 MDHEN and CDR2 SYDVKM.